This TCR beta chain was captured by sequencing in a study of vaccination effects on CD4 cells after COVID-19. General observations from the study: The study dataset contains few convalescent patients and includes no early post-infection timepoints.

There are a few counts of this clone. What it binds is unknown. After expansion with viral peptide pools in the ViraFEST assay, antigen-specific CD4+ T cells were sequenced. Subsequent to 10 days of culture, CD4+ T cells were isolated. Each participant received a vaccine that was either BNT162b2 or mRNA-1273, given as two doses. Cells had half their medium changed to IL-2 medium on days 3 and 7. Generated by immunoSEQ multiplex PCR, the TCRdb table keeps only in-frame clones and is missing some. The sample records some 30,000 clones, roughly 63% being singletons. The CDR3 runs to 14 residues. From germline, CDR1 is SGHRS and CDR2 YFSETQ. V was pared by 4 bases and J by 2 bases, with 12 bases between.

The sequence derives from a human donor who received a COVID-19 vaccine. The sample in question was CD4+ T cells from PBMCs cultured with SARS-CoV-2 spike peptides, obtained after COVID-19 vaccination. This rearrangement joins TRBV5-1 to TRBJ1-1, with D maybe TRBD1 (6 bases). The CDR3 is CASSRSGTNTEAFF. The CDR3 nucleotides read TGCGCCAGCAGCCGATCCGGGACAAACACTGAAGCTTTCTTT.